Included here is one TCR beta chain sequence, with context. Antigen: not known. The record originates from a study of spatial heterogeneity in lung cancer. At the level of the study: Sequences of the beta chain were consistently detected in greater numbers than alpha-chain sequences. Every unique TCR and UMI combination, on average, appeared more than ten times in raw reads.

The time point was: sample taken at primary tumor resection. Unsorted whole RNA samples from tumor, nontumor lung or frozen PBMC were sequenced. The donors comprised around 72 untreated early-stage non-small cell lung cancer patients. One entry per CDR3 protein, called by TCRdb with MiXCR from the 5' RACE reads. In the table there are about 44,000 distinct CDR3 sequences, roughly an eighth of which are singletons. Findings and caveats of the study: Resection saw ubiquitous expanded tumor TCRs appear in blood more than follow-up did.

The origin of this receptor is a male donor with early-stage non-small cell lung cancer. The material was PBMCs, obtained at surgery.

CDR3 nucleotides: TGTGCCATCAGTGAAGGGACAGGGGGGCTAAATTTCGAAGCTTTCTTT. This codes for CAISEGTGGLNFEAFF. The chain combines TRBV10-3 with TRBJ1-1, with 11 bases fitting TRBD1. V lost 3 bases and J lost 8; bases outside the gene matches: 11. The length of the CDR3 is 16 residues. CDR1 and CDR2 from the germline V gene are ENHRY and SYGVKD.